The 14 T cell receptor beta chains listed next were all sequenced from one sample in a study of blood T cell repertoires in COVID-19. Only in-frame clones appear in the TCRdb table, and some are missing; sequencing was by immunoSEQ multiplex PCR. The sample lists a few hundred thousand clones, around 85% occurring once. The specimen was peripheral blood. Receptors were obtained from a woman between 18 and 29 years old with acute or convalescent COVID-19.

This clone was detected only once. V and J are TRBV27 and TRBJ1-5, with 9 positions matching TRBD1. Germline V gives CDR1 MNHEY, CDR2 SMNVEV (reference sequence). The V gene end was trimmed by 5 bases and the J gene end by 6 bases; junction bases not matched to a gene: 5. The CDR3 totals 14 residues. The CDR3 loop reads CASSVGQGIQPQHF. The CDR3, as DNA: TGTGCCAGCAGTGTGGGACAGGGTATTCAGCCCCAGCATTTT.

This chain joins TRBV5-1 and TRBJ2-3, with D unresolved. Per germline, CDR1 SGHRS and CDR2 YFSETQ. There are 15 residues in the CDR3. Trimming cost V 4 bases and J 1 base, with 13 bases left between them. CDR3 sequence (DNA): TGCGCCAGCAGCATACCCCAAGCACGCACAGATACGCAGTATTTT. It codes for CASSIPQARTDTQYF.

V gene TRBV11-2 combines with J gene TRBJ1-2; D is possibly TRBD1 (6 bases). Germline V gene data show CDR1 as SGHAT and CDR2 as FQNNGV. V lost 6 bases to trimming and J lost 4 bases, with 12 bases between them. This CDR3 is built from 13 residues. CDR3 amino acids: CASRYMDSYGYTF. In nucleotides, the CDR3 is TGTGCCAGCAGATATATGGACAGCTATGGCTACACCTTC. Filled out from reference TRBV11-2 and TRBJ1-2, the complete variable domain reads EAGVAQSPRYKIIEKRQSVAFWCNPISGHATLYWYQQILGQGPKLLIQFQNNGVVDDSQLPKDRFSAERLKGVDSTLKIQPAKLEDSAVYLCASRYMDSYGYTFGSGTRLTVV.

V is TRBV5-1 and J is TRBJ1-1; 9 bases match TRBD1. The trim removed 4 bases at V and 4 bases at J, leaving 5 bases unmatched. CDR1 SGHRS and CDR2 YFSETQ come from the germline V gene. This CDR3 has 14 amino acids. DNA for the CDR3: TGCGCCAGCAGCGGATACAGGGGGCGCACTGAAGCTTTCTTT. Translated: CASSGYRGRTEAFF. The variable domain in full, completed from reference TRBV5-1 and TRBJ1-1, reads KAGVTQTPRYLIKTRGQQVTLSCSPISGHRSVSWYQQTPGQGLQFLFEYFSETQRNKGNFPGRFSGRQFSNSRSEMNVSTLELGDSALYLCASSGYRGRTEAFFGQGTRLTVV.

The chain employs TRBV6-5 and TRBJ1-2, with TRBD1 matching 7 bases. Trimming took 6 bases from V and 6 from J; bases not matched to a gene: 7. Germline CDR1 and CDR2: MNHEY and SVGAGI. The CDR3 spans 13 residues. The DNA for the CDR3 is TGTGCCAGCAGAGTGACAGGGCTGGATGGCTACACCTTC. Its protein is CASRVTGLDGYTF.

In this sample, this clone turned up a few times. The rearrangement joins TRBV4-2 to TRBJ2-3, with 9 bases that match TRBD2. Germline V lookup: CDR1 LGHNA, CDR2 YNFKEQ. Unmatched junction bases numbered 10, after V lost 3 bases and J lost 0 bases. This CDR3 comprises 18 residues. CDR3 amino acids: CASSQEPGTSISTDTQYF. CDR3 DNA: TGTGCCAGCAGCCAGGAACCCGGGACTAGCATTAGCACAGATACGCAGTATTTT.

The gene calls are TRBV7-3 and TRBJ2-7; 12 nucleotides agree with TRBD2. Germline CDR1 and CDR2: SGHTA and FQGTGA. The CDR3 contains 16 residues. Unmatched junction bases numbered 13, after V lost 5 bases and J lost 8 bases. The CDR3 here is CASSTSGTSGPGKQYF. CDR3 DNA: TGTGCCAGCAGCACATCCGGGACTAGCGGGCCGGGGAAGCAGTACTTC.

This chain's CDR3 is CASSLVLAGETGELFF. As DNA, the CDR3 is TGCGCCAGCAGCTTGGTACTAGCGGGAGAGACCGGGGAGCTGTTTTTT. The V gene is TRBV5-1, the J gene TRBJ2-2, with TRBD2 identical over 11 bases. The CDR3 runs 16 residues. V lost 0 bases to trimming and J lost 5 bases; unmatched junction nucleotides: 3. Per the germline V gene, CDR1 is SGHRS and CDR2 is YFSETQ.

The V call is TRBV30, the J call TRBJ1-3, with 7 bases matching TRBD1. J gave up 1 base and V 0 bases, and 9 bases lay outside the gene matches. The CDR3 contains 17 residues. Germline CDR1 GTSNPN, CDR2 SVGIG (reference sequence). The CDR3 nucleotides are TGTGCCTGGAGTGTAGCCCCCGGGACAGTATCTGGAAACACCATATATTTT. The encoded protein is CAWSVAPGTVSGNTIYF.

Of note for this clone: Other DNA variants within this sample encode the same CDR3. The chain has TRBV20-1 and TRBJ1-2, with 7 bases matching TRBD1. The germline V gene encodes CDR1 DFQATT and CDR2 SNEGSKA (reference sequence). V was pared by 6 bases and J by 7 bases, with 5 bases of the junction left unmatched. CDR3 size: 11 residues. The CDR3 region is CSAGGAGGYTF. The CDR3 nucleotides are TGCAGTGCAGGGGGCGCCGGTGGCTACACCTTC.

V gene TRBV2 combines with J gene TRBJ1-1; a possible D gene is TRBD1 (6 bases). Germline lookup yields CDR1 SNHLY and CDR2 FYNNEI. There are 15 residues in the CDR3. V lost 5 bases to trimming and J lost 1 base, with 14 bases between them. The chain's CDR3 is CASSSFLGGNTEAFF. The CDR3 coding sequence is TGTGCCAGCAGTTCTTTTTTAGGGGGGAACACTGAAGCTTTCTTT.

This clone was observed many times. The rearrangement links TRBV6-6 to TRBJ2-1, with 9 bases lining up with TRBD2. Germline V gene lookup returns CDR1 MNHNY and CDR2 SVGAGI (reference sequence). There are 15 residues in the CDR3. The V and J ends lost 4 bases and 4 bases, in that order; junction bases with no gene match: 5. The CDR3 nucleotides read TGTGCCAGCAGTTCGGGACTAGCATTGTACAATGAGCAGTTCTTC. Protein: CASSSGLALYNEQFF.

V and J are TRBV21-1 and TRBJ2-5; the D segment call TRBD2 is taken from the table without a DNA check. TRBV21-1 is noted as a pseudogene. The CDR3 has 15 residues. The CDR3 bases are TGTGCCAGCAAGAGGGAGGTATTGGGTCAAGAGACCCAGTACTTC. This encodes CASKREVLGQETQYF.

The J gene is TRBJ2-3, the V gene TRBV4-2, with 12 bases that match TRBD2. Trimming removed 1 base from V and 0 bases from J; junction bases left unmatched: 2. CDR3 length: 17 residues. Per the germline V gene, CDR1 is LGHNA and CDR2 is YNFKEQ. The CDR3 DNA reads TGTGCCAGCAGCCAAGGGACTAGCGGGGCCAGCACAGATACGCAGTATTTT. This codes for CASSQGTSGASTDTQYF.